This is a list of T cell receptor beta chains from one sample in a study of T cells in Graves' hyperthyroidism and ophthalmopathy. TCRdb called the multiplex PCR reads again in MiXCR, with one record for every CDR3 protein. The repertoire holds 500,000 to 550,000 distinct CDR3 sequences, with 20% as singletons. Sequenced: blood. Receptors were obtained from a man between 18 and 29 years old with Graves' hyperthyroidism. Each CDR3 is given with its conserved first and last residue. Fields, in order: J gene, clone size, V gene, D gene, CDR3 protein, CDR3 DNA. A D gene is named only where the DNA matches it firmly. Size is omitted from some rows. Given values are once, few, many or a class for expanded clones.

TRBJ2-2,.,TRBV4-1,.,CASSRSYRELAGELFF,TGCGCCAGCAGCCGGAGTTACAGGGAATTGGCCGGGGAGCTGTTTTTT
TRBJ2-6,.,TRBV6-5,TRBD1,CASSYSRQGAGANVLTF,TGTGCCAGCAGTTACTCGAGACAGGGGGCTGGGGCCAACGTCCTGACTTTC
TRBJ1-1,many,TRBV13,.,CASSLKGGGRNTEAFF,TGTGCCAGCAGCTTAAAAGGGGGGGGCAGGAACACTGAAGCTTTCTTT
TRBJ1-5,many,TRBV29-1,.,CSVEPGVGQPQHF,TGCAGCGTTGAACCAGGGGTTGGTCAGCCCCAGCATTTT
TRBJ2-7,.,TRBV6-2/TRBV6-3,.,CASSSRTPLPYEQYF,TGTGCCAGCAGTTCCCGGACACCACTACCCTACGAGCAGTACTTC
TRBJ2-5,once,TRBV15,TRBD2,CATSRDRRTSGRAETQYF,TGTGCCACCAGCAGAGATAGGCGGACTAGCGGGAGGGCTGAGACCCAGTACTTC
TRBJ2-2,many,TRBV6-5,.,CASSYVNTGELFF,TGTGCCAGCAGTTACGTAAACACCGGGGAGCTGTTTTTT
TRBJ1-1,many,TRBV4-1,.,CASSQLPGSGTEAFF,TGCGCCAGCAGCCAATTGCCGGGAAGTGGCACTGAAGCTTTCTTT
TRBJ1-6,.,TRBV12-3/TRBV12-4,.,CASTLPSLPLHF,TGTGCCAGCACCCTCCCATCACTCCCCCTCCACTTT
TRBJ1-1,many,TRBV6-5,.,CASSYAGAQAFF,TGTGCCAGCAGTTATGCCGGGGCTCAAGCTTTCTTT
TRBJ1-2,many,TRBV12-3/TRBV12-4,.,CASSIQRVGYTF,TGTGCCAGCAGTATACAGCGGGTAGGCTACACCTTC
TRBJ2-7,few,TRBV5-5,TRBD1,CASSLEDRSISYEQYF,TGTGCCAGCAGCTTGGAGGACAGGTCTATCTCCTACGAGCAGTACTTC
TRBJ2-6,few,TRBV20-1,TRBD1,CSARLPGQGATGANVLTF,TGCAGTGCTAGACTCCCGGGACAGGGAGCGACTGGGGCCAACGTCCTGACTTTC
TRBJ1-1,many,TRBV28,TRBD1,CASSYRGLKSEAFF,TGTGCCAGCAGTTACAGGGGGCTTAAGTCTGAAGCTTTCTTT
TRBJ1-2,few,TRBV10-2,.,CASSERSDMYGYTF,TGCGCCAGCAGTGAGCGCAGTGATATGTATGGCTACACCTTC
TRBJ1-1,.,TRBV5-1,.,CASSSVDGDTEAFF,TGCGCCAGCAGCTCCGTGGACGGTGACACTGAAGCTTTCTTT
TRBJ1-1,many,TRBV12-3/TRBV12-4,.,CASSLWGTEAFF,TGTGCCAGCAGTTTATGGGGGACTGAAGCTTTCTTT
TRBJ2-7,.,TRBV3-1,TRBD2,CASSRSGTGNYEQYF,TGTGCCAGCAGCCGGAGCGGGACGGGAAACTACGAGCAGTACTTC
TRBJ2-3,.,TRBV19,TRBD2,CASTRMAGGPDTQYF,TGTGCCAGTACCCGAATGGCGGGGGGTCCAGATACGCAGTATTTT
TRBJ2-3,.,TRBV10-3,.,CACRAGISTDTQYF,TGTGCCTGTAGAGCGGGCATCAGCACAGATACGCAGTATTTT
TRBJ1-2,many,TRBV30,.,CAWSRGTAANYGYTF,TGTGCCTGGAGTAGAGGGACGGCGGCCAACTATGGCTACACCTTC
TRBJ2-5,many,TRBV30,.,CAWTGTQETQYF,TGTGCCTGGACAGGGACCCAAGAGACCCAGTACTTC
TRBJ1-1,many,TRBV12-5,.,CASGLLVGRGNTEAFF,TGTGCTAGTGGTTTACTAGTCGGACGGGGAAACACTGAAGCTTTCTTT
TRBJ2-2,few,TRBV4-1,TRBD2,CASSQGTGGRSGELFF,TGCGCCAGCAGCCAAGGGACGGGGGGGCGTTCCGGGGAGCTGTTTTTT
TRBJ2-7,many,TRBV12-3/TRBV12-4,TRBD1,CASSPGRGLTSYEQYF,TGTGCCAGCAGTCCGGGTAGGGGGCTGACCTCCTACGAGCAGTACTTC
TRBJ1-1,.,TRBV19,.,CASSITLNTEAFF,TGTGCCAGTAGTATAACATTGAACACTGAAGCTTTCTTT
TRBJ2-5,many,TRBV12-3/TRBV12-4,.,CASSLESQTQYF,TGTGCCAGCAGTTTAGAGAGCCAGACCCAGTACTTC
TRBJ1-3,many,TRBV19,.,CASSDTGRRSGNTIYF,TGTGCCAGTAGCGACACAGGGAGGAGGTCTGGAAACACCATATATTTT
TRBJ1-1,many,TRBV18,.,CASSPSEGGTEAFF,TGTGCCAGCTCACCGTCAGAGGGTGGGACTGAAGCTTTCTTT
TRBJ2-2,many,TRBV27,.,CASSLRRQANTGELFF,TGTGCCAGCAGTTTACGGCGACAGGCGAACACCGGGGAGCTGTTTTTT
TRBJ1-1,many,TRBV6-5,.,CASSYVMGAEAFF,TGTGCCAGCAGTTACGTTATGGGGGCTGAAGCTTTCTTT
TRBJ1-5,many,TRBV12-3/TRBV12-4,.,CASSLGRTDNQPQHF,TGTGCCAGCAGTTTGGGACGGACAGACAATCAGCCCCAGCATTTT
TRBJ1-5,many,TRBV20-1,.,CSATQGPGSQPQHF,TGCAGTGCTACCCAGGGGCCGGGAAGTCAGCCCCAGCATTTT
TRBJ2-2,.,TRBV4-1,TRBD2,CASSQDFGRRGGRSGELFF,TGCGCCAGCAGCCAAGATTTCGGCCGCCGGGGGGGCCGGTCCGGGGAGCTGTTTTTT
TRBJ2-5,.,TRBV5-5,.,CASSLLVPETQYF,TGTGCCAGCAGCTTGCTTGTACCAGAGACCCAGTACTTC
TRBJ2-7,.,TRBV11-1,.,CASSTPATGSHYEQYF,TGTGCCAGCAGTACCCCAGCGACAGGCAGTCATTACGAGCAGTACTTC
TRBJ2-2,few,TRBV19,.,CASSWDTWSGELFF,TGTGCCAGTAGTTGGGACACGTGGTCCGGGGAGCTGTTTTTT
TRBJ1-1,many,TRBV7-6,.,CASSLSQGLTEAFF,TGTGCCAGCAGCCTTAGCCAGGGGCTCACTGAAGCTTTCTTT
TRBJ1-1,.,TRBV12-3/TRBV12-4,.,CASSPDWDTEAFF,TGTGCCAGCAGCCCTGATTGGGACACTGAAGCTTTCTTT
TRBJ2-7,.,TRBV28,.,CASSSPTTGSYEQYF,TGTGCCAGCAGTTCACCAACTACGGGGTCCTACGAGCAGTACTTC
TRBJ2-7,many,TRBV19,.,CASSQQIPYEQYF,TGTGCCAGTAGCCAACAGATCCCATACGAGCAGTACTTC
TRBJ2-7,.,TRBV2,TRBD1,CASQTGIPAYEQYF,TGTGCCAGCCAGACAGGGATTCCAGCCTACGAGCAGTACTTC
TRBJ1-5,many,TRBV15,TRBD1,CATSRVLTGVSNQPQHF,TGTGCCACCAGCCGAGTACTTACAGGGGTGAGCAATCAGCCCCAGCATTTT
TRBJ2-7,.,TRBV11-1,.,CASSLARQAAPREQYF,TGTGCCAGCAGCTTAGCGCGGCAGGCCGCCCCACGCGAGCAGTACTTC
TRBJ1-2,many,TRBV6-5,.,CASSYSAGEREGYTF,TGTGCCAGCAGTTACTCAGCTGGGGAAAGAGAGGGCTACACCTTC
TRBJ1-2,many,TRBV14,TRBD1,CASSLPGDRAGYTF,TGTGCCAGCAGCCTTCCGGGGGACAGGGCTGGCTACACCTTC
TRBJ1-2,many,TRBV12-3/TRBV12-4,.,CASSLEPGLSYGYTF,TGTGCCAGCAGTTTAGAGCCGGGCTTAAGTTACGGCTACACCTTC
TRBJ1-5,many,TRBV19,.,CASSIEDPWPNQPQHF,TGTGCCAGTAGTATCGAAGACCCTTGGCCCAATCAGCCCCAGCATTTT
TRBJ2-7,many,TRBV7-8,.,CASSSLGVEQYF,TGTGCCAGCAGCTCCCTCGGGGTCGAGCAGTACTTC